The rows below give T cell receptor beta chains drawn from one sample of a study of shared clonotypes between healthy human individuals. Using immunoSEQ multiplex PCR, the repertoire was profiled, and TCRdb retains in-frame clones only, with some absent. The sample shows about 510,000 clones, 90% to 97% of them seen only once. Sequencing input: naive CD4+ T cells sorted from blood. The source is a woman aged 25 to 39 in good health. CDR3s include the opening cysteine and the closing phenylalanine or tryptophan. The order of the fields is J gene, D gene, clone size, V gene, CDR3 DNA, CDR3 protein. D genes are given only for firm matches. Clone size is shown for a subset of rows, as once, few, many or a class of expanded clone.

>TRBJ1-2|-|-|TRBV9
TGTGCCAGCAGCGCACGACAAGTAGAGTGTGGCTACACCTTC
CASSARQVECGYTF
>TRBJ2-5|TRBD1|-|TRBV11-2
TGTGCCAGCAGCTTAGGCATCCGGGACAGTGGAGAGACCCAGTACTTC
CASSLGIRDSGETQYF
>TRBJ2-1|TRBD2|-|TRBV2
TGTGCCAGCAGTGAAGTCCCAATTCCTAGCGGGAGTTCGAATGAGCAGTTCTTC
CASSEVPIPSGSSNEQFF
>TRBJ1-3|TRBD1|once|TRBV5-4
TGTGCCAGCAGCTCTCCGGGACAGGGACAAAACACCATATATTTT
CASSSPGQGQNTIYF
>TRBJ1-3|-|-|TRBV5-4
TGTGCCAGCAGCTTGCAGGGGACGGGTGGAAACACCATATATTTT
CASSLQGTGGNTIYF
>TRBJ2-2|TRBD2|-|TRBV5-4
TGTGCCAGCAGCCCCGAGGTGGTAGCGGGATCCGGGGAGCTGTTTTTT
CASSPEVVAGSGELFF
>TRBJ2-7|TRBD1|-|TRBV5-4
TGTGCCAGCAGCAGGGGACAGGTGAGGACGTACGAGCAGTACTTC
CASSRGQVRTYEQYF
>TRBJ1-5|-|-|TRBV27
TGTGCCAGCAGTTTAGTGGGTGGCCAGCCCCAGCATTTT
CASSLVGGQPQHF
>TRBJ2-7|TRBD2|-|TRBV5-1
TGCGCCAGCAGCGCGGCTAGCGGGGGCTACGAGCAGTACTTC
CASSAASGGYEQYF
>TRBJ1-2|-|-|TRBV6-1
TGTGCCAGCAGTTTGGGGGATAACTATGGCTACACCTTC
CASSLGDNYGYTF
>TRBJ2-4|TRBD2|-|TRBV30
TGTGCCTGGAGTGTAGGTCTAGCGGGGCTCAAAAACATTCAGTACTTC
CAWSVGLAGLKNIQYF
>TRBJ2-6|-|-|TRBV29-1
TGCAGCGCCGGGAGACGTGGATTAAGCTCTGGGGCCAACGTCCTGACTTTC
CSAGRRGLSSGANVLTF
>TRBJ1-3|-|-|TRBV28
TGTGCCAGCAATGGTGACACCATATATTTT
CASNGDTIYF
>TRBJ2-2|-|-|TRBV7-3
TGTGCCAGCAGCCGGAACACCGGGGAGCTGTTTTTT
CASSRNTGELFF
>TRBJ2-5|TRBD2|-|TRBV14
TGTGCCAGCAGCCAAGAGTCTCCCGGGATAGCGGGAGTCGAGCACTTC
CASSQESPGIAGVEHF
>TRBJ2-1|-|-|TRBV11-2
TGTGCCAGCAGCCCATCCGAGGGCTCCTACAATGAGCAGTTCTTC
CASSPSEGSYNEQFF
>TRBJ2-7|-|-|TRBV25-1
TGTGCCAGCAGTGAATATTACGAGCAGTACTTC
CASSEYYEQYF
>TRBJ2-1|TRBD2|-|TRBV11-1
TGTGCCAGCCGGCTCGGGACTAACTCCTACAATGAGCAGTTCTTC
CASRLGTNSYNEQFF
>TRBJ2-5|-|-|TRBV11-3
TGTGCCAGCAGCCCTGGGGCCCCGTTTGGGGAGACCCAGTACTTC
CASSPGAPFGETQYF
>TRBJ1-1|-|-|TRBV14
TGTGCCAGCAGCCAAGTTACAGGGATGGTGGCTGAAGCTTTCTTT
CASSQVTGMVAEAFF
>TRBJ2-1|-|-|TRBV28
TGTGCCAGCAGTTTAACCGTACCTGAGCAGTTCTTC
CASSLTVPEQFF
>TRBJ2-3|TRBD2|-|TRBV29-1
TGCAGCGTTGCGCCTGGGGGGGGCACAGATACGCAGTATTTT
CSVAPGGGTDTQYF
>TRBJ2-7|TRBD2|once|TRBV27
TGTGCCAGCAGTCCCCGACTAGCGGGAGTGCAGGAGCAGTACTTC
CASSPRLAGVQEQYF
>TRBJ2-2|TRBD2|once|TRBV10-3
TGTGCCATCAGTGAGTCACTACAGCGGGAGATTTCCGGGGAGCTGTTTTTT
CAISESLQREISGELFF
>TRBJ2-5|-|-|TRBV5-4
TGTGCCAGCAGCTTGGCAGGGGTCGAGACCCAGTACTTC
CASSLAGVETQYF
>TRBJ2-1|TRBD2|-|TRBV7-7
TGTGCCAGCAGCTTACTCCCAGTAGGCGGGAGCGCTACCTACAATGAGCAGTTCTTC
CASSLLPVGGSATYNEQFF
>TRBJ1-3|-|-|TRBV11-1
TGTGCCAGCAGTCTTGGACGGCGCTCTGGAAACACCATATATTTT
CASSLGRRSGNTIYF
>TRBJ2-7|-|-|TRBV10-1
TGCGCCAGCAGCCCCTCAGGGTCCTACGAGCAGTACTTC
CASSPSGSYEQYF
>TRBJ2-7|TRBD2|-|TRBV6-1
TGTGCCAGCGTCGTGGCGGGAGGGCCCTCCTACGAGCAGTACTTC
CASVVAGGPSYEQYF
>TRBJ2-7|-|-|TRBV11-3
TGTGCCAGCAGCCAAGAGGGGGACTACGAGCAGTACTTC
CASSQEGDYEQYF
>TRBJ2-7|-|-|TRBV28
TGTGCCAGCAGTGACACGTGGAGCCCCGCCTACGAGCAGTACTTC
CASSDTWSPAYEQYF
>TRBJ2-3|-|-|TRBV14
TGTGCCAGCAGCCGATACCGAGCGGGCCGCACAGATACGCAGTATTTT
CASSRYRAGRTDTQYF
>TRBJ2-3|TRBD1|-|TRBV5-1
TGCGCCAGCAGGGAGACCGGGACAGGGGCCTTCACAGATACGCAGTATTTT
CASRETGTGAFTDTQYF
>TRBJ1-4|TRBD1|-|TRBV27
TGTGCCAGCAGTACGACCGGGACAGGGGTTCTAATCTTAGAAAAACTGTTTTTT
CASSTTGTGVLILEKLFF
>TRBJ1-1|-|-|TRBV7-2
TGTGCCAGCAGCCCATGGCTGGGGGAGTACACTGAAGCTTTCTTT
CASSPWLGEYTEAFF
>TRBJ2-2|TRBD1|-|TRBV7-6
TGTGCCAGCAGCTTAAGGGGACAGGGTAGCACCGGGGAGCTGTTTTTT
CASSLRGQGSTGELFF
>TRBJ1-2|-|once|TRBV28
TGTGCCAGCAGTTTAGTAGGGATCAGAGAGCAGGCTAACTATGGCTACACCTTC
CASSLVGIREQANYGYTF
>TRBJ2-7|TRBD2|-|TRBV5-1
TGCGCCAGCAGCGAGGGACTAGCGGTCGTGGCCGACGAGCAGTACTTC
CASSEGLAVVADEQYF
>TRBJ2-5|-|-|TRBV11-2
TGTGCCAGCAGCTTAGTAGGAGAGACCCAGTACTTC
CASSLVGETQYF
>TRBJ2-1|-|-|TRBV2
TGTGCCAGCAGTCTCTTATTGGGGGTGGATGAGCAGTTCTTC
CASSLLLGVDEQFF
>TRBJ2-3|-|-|TRBV20-1
TGCAGTGCTAGGGAAGATACGCAGTATTTT
CSAREDTQYF
>TRBJ2-7|-|-|TRBV27
TGTGCCAGCAGTACGCGCGAGATTCGGGAGCAGTACTTC
CASSTREIREQYF
>TRBJ1-1|-|-|TRBV18
TGTGCCAGCTCACGAACCGGACAGACGCTTATGAACACTGAAGCTTTCTTT
CASSRTGQTLMNTEAFF
>TRBJ1-5|-|-|TRBV2
TGTGCCAGCAGAGACGGGACACTTAGCAATCAGCCCCAGCATTTT
CASRDGTLSNQPQHF
>TRBJ2-3|TRBD2|once|TRBV5-1
TGCGCCAGCAGAACCCTTTGGACTAGCGGCACAGATACGCAGTATTTT
CASRTLWTSGTDTQYF
>TRBJ1-5|-|-|TRBV25-1
TGTGCCAGCAGTGAGGCCGGCCCCAGGGAAGGTCAGCCCCAGCATTTT
CASSEAGPREGQPQHF
>TRBJ1-3|-|-|TRBV7-2
TGTGCCAGCAGCTTAGATCCGAGCTCCCACACCATATATTTT
CASSLDPSSHTIYF
>TRBJ1-4|-|-|TRBV28
TGTGCCACAAGCTACGGGGGGGCAGGTGAAAAACTGTTTTTT
CATSYGGAGEKLFF
>TRBJ2-7|-|once|TRBV5-1
TGCGCCAGCAGCTTGGTGTCGGGAACTGGTGGGCAGTACTTC
CASSLVSGTGGQYF
>TRBJ2-7|-|-|TRBV6-5
TGTGCCAGCAGTTACACCCCGCAGGGGTTAGTCTACGAGCAGTACTTC
CASSYTPQGLVYEQYF
>TRBJ2-2|-|-|TRBV6-1
TGTGCCAGCAGTGTACAAAGTGGGACCGGGGAGCTGTTTTTT
CASSVQSGTGELFF
>TRBJ1-2|-|-|TRBV28
TGTGCCAGCGGCCGACAGGCGGGCTATGGCTACACCTTC
CASGRQAGYGYTF
>TRBJ2-7|TRBD2|-|TRBV28
TGTGCCAGCAGTTTAGGGTCTAGCGGGGACCGCTACGAGCAGTACTTC
CASSLGSSGDRYEQYF
>TRBJ1-2|-|-|TRBV5-8
TGTGCCAGCAGCCGGCAGTACTATGGCTACACCTTC
CASSRQYYGYTF
>TRBJ2-7|TRBD2|-|TRBV7-3
TGTGCCAGCAGCGAAGGACTAGCGGCCTCCTACGAGCAGTACTTC
CASSEGLAASYEQYF